The 24 T cell receptor beta chains reported below all come from one sample, sequenced in a study of blood T cell repertoires in COVID-19. Assay used: immunoSEQ multiplex PCR; TCRdb lists only in-frame clones, some missing. The table has about 280,000 clones, approximately 78% seen once. Sequenced sample: PBMCs or T cells enriched from blood (not recorded which). The receptors shown here come from a man aged 35 to 55 who had been exposed to COVID-19.

The chain employs TRBV7-8 and TRBJ2-3; no clear D gene. Looked up from germline, CDR1 is SGHVS and CDR2 is FQNEAQ. Deletions cut 5 bases from V and 4 bases from J, with 10 bases between. The CDR3 contains 13 residues. This CDR3 reads CASSPGPPDTQYF. The DNA of the CDR3 is TGTGCCAGCAGCCCAGGCCCCCCAGATACGCAGTATTTT.

This clone was seen only a few times. J is TRBJ1-2 and V is TRBV9; TRBD1 agrees at 9 bases. Germline values: CDR1 SGDLS, CDR2 YYNGEE. CDR3 length: 16 amino acids. After removal of 0 bases from V and 4 bases from J, the junction contained 7 bases not matched to a gene. The CDR3 DNA sequence: TGTGCCAGCAGCGTAGGGGCGTCACAGGGGGCCTATGGCTACACCTTC. It specifies CASSVGASQGAYGYTF.

The rearrangement links TRBV30 to TRBJ2-1; 7 nucleotides align to TRBD2. CDR3 length equals 16 residues. Per germline, CDR1 GTSNPN and CDR2 SVGIG (reference sequence). V gave up 8 bases and J gave up 2 bases; unmatched junction bases: 15. This chain's CDR3 is CARPLPWAGAYNEQFF. CDR3 in DNA: TGTGCCCGCCCACTTCCCTGGGCGGGAGCCTACAATGAGCAGTTCTTC.

The chain couples TRBV7-8 to TRBJ2-7; the match to TRBD1 covers 9 bases. The CDR3 is made up of 13 amino acids. From germline, CDR1 is SGHVS and CDR2 FQNEAQ. V dropped 5 bases and J dropped 3; count of bases not matched to a gene: 2. CDR3 nucleotides: TGTGCCAGCAGCATGGGACAGGGCTACGAGCAGTACTTC. It is translated as CASSMGQGYEQYF. Full variable domain (outside the CDR3, taken from reference TRBV7-8 and TRBJ2-7): GAGVSQSPRYKVAKRGQDVALRCDPISGHVSLFWYQQALGQGPEFLTYFQNEAQLDKSGLPSDRFFAERPEGSVSTLKIQRTQQEDSAVYLCASSMGQGYEQYFGPGTRLTVT.

This clone occurred once. This chain joins TRBV5-1 and TRBJ1-1, with D perhaps TRBD1 (5 bases). Looked up from germline, CDR1 is SGHRS and CDR2 is YFSETQ. There are 14 residues in the CDR3. V was clipped by 4 bases and J by 4 bases, with 14 bases between them. CDR3 nucleotide sequence: TGCGCCAGCAGCCTCGACAGTGCAGGCACTGAAGCTTTCTTT. This translates into CASSLDSAGTEAFF. Supplemented by reference TRBV5-1 and TRBJ1-1, the full variable domain reads KAGVTQTPRYLIKTRGQQVTLSCSPISGHRSVSWYQQTPGQGLQFLFEYFSETQRNKGNFPGRFSGRQFSNSRSEMNVSTLELGDSALYLCASSLDSAGTEAFFGQGTRLTVV.

This chain joins TRBV11-3 and TRBJ2-1, with D hard to call. The V and J ends lost 6 bases and 7 bases respectively, with 16 bases between them. This CDR3 spans 14 amino acids. Germline CDR1 and CDR2: SGHNT and YENEEA. CDR3 sequence: CASRLLTGINEQFF. The CDR3 coding sequence is TGTGCCAGCAGACTCCTGACTGGCATTAATGAGCAGTTCTTC.

The chain couples TRBV11-2 to TRBJ1-1; D unresolved. The V end lost 6 bases, the J end lost 3 bases, and 17 bases lay between the germline ends. Germline CDR1 reads SGHAT; CDR2 reads FQNNGV. The CDR3 has 15 amino acids. The CDR3 loop is CASRAGTPLYTEAFF. Written as DNA, the CDR3 is TGTGCCAGCAGGGCAGGTACGCCACTCTACACTGAAGCTTTCTTT. Full variable domain (rest looked up from reference TRBV11-2 and TRBJ1-1): EAGVAQSPRYKIIEKRQSVAFWCNPISGHATLYWYQQILGQGPKLLIQFQNNGVVDDSQLPKDRFSAERLKGVDSTLKIQPAKLEDSAVYLCASRAGTPLYTEAFFGQGTRLTVV.

This clone has only one observation. The genes are TRBV12-3 or TRBV12-4 and TRBJ2-1; D is possibly TRBD2 (5 bases). The V gene lost 5 bases and the J gene lost 12 bases, with 14 bases spanning the gap. This CDR3 has 12 residues. CDR3 nucleotides: TGTGCCAGCAGTCTTAGCGCCGGAGGGCAGTTCTTC. This translates into CASSLSAGGQFF.

The chain employs TRBV2 and TRBJ1-2, with 8 bases that match TRBD1. Germline lookup yields CDR1 SNHLY and CDR2 FYNNEI. V lost 6 bases and J lost 9; bases outside the gene matches: 15. The CDR3 totals 15 residues. The CDR3 is CASRATRGQAESYTF. The CDR3 nucleotides read TGTGCCAGCAGAGCCACGAGGGGACAGGCGGAGAGCTACACCTTC. The variable domain in full, with the rest retrieved from reference TRBV2 and TRBJ1-2, is EPEVTQTPSHQVTQMGQEVILRCVPISNHLYFYWYRQILGQKVEFLVSFYNNEISEKSEIFDDQFSVERPDGSNFTLKIRSTKLEDSAMYFCASRATRGQAESYTFGSGTRLTVV.

The CDR3 reads CASRYRGQLNTEAFF. DNA for the CDR3: TGTGCCAGCAGGTATAGGGGGCAGCTGAACACTGAAGCTTTCTTT. This chain uses TRBV3-1 (or the pseudogene TRBV3-2) with TRBJ1-1, with 7 bases lining up with TRBD1. CDR3 length: 15 amino acids. Germline CDR1 and CDR2: LGHDT and YNNKEL (reference sequence). Trimming took 6 bases from V and 0 from J; bases not matched to a gene: 7.

This clone was observed at least ten times. The CDR3: CASSQDPTGVTQPQHF. The CDR3 coding sequence is TGTGCCAGCAGCCAAGACCCGACAGGGGTGACTCAGCCCCAGCATTTT. V and J are TRBV4-2 and TRBJ1-5, with 8 positions matching TRBD1. The V and J ends lost 0 bases and 6 bases, in that order; junction bases with no gene match: 7. This CDR3 contains 16 residues. The germline CDR1 and CDR2 sequences are LGHNA and YNFKEQ.

This clone was recorded once. The chain has TRBV12-3 or TRBV12-4 and TRBJ2-7, with D possibly matching TRBD1 (6 bases). CDR3 length: 12 amino acids. The V gene lost 5 bases and the J gene lost 6 bases, with 11 bases spanning the gap. The CDR3 nucleotides read TGTGCCAGCAGTAGAAACAGGGTCGAGCAGTACTTC. Translated, it gives CASSRNRVEQYF.

The chain carries TRBV5-8 and TRBJ1-5; D is ambiguous. V was pared by 0 bases and J by 3 bases, with 10 bases between. Germline V lookup: CDR1 SGHTS, CDR2 YDEGEE. This CDR3 spans 15 amino acids. CDR3 residues: CASSLGVQPNQPQHF. The DNA of the CDR3 is TGTGCCAGCAGCTTGGGGGTACAGCCCAATCAGCCCCAGCATTTT.

The CDR3 coding sequence is TGTGCCAGTATCTCTAGGGCGGGCCACGAGCAGTACTTC. It specifies CASISRAGHEQYF. The chain has TRBV19 and TRBJ2-7, with D possibly being TRBD2 (5 bases). V was trimmed by 7 bases and J by 5 bases, leaving 15 bases between them. This CDR3 spans 13 amino acids. In germline, CDR1 is LNHDA, CDR2 SQIVND (reference sequence). The full variable domain, rest sourced from reference TRBV19 and TRBJ2-7, is DGGITQSPKYLFRKEGQNVTLSCEQNLNHDAMYWYRQDPGQGLRLIYYSQIVNDFQKGDIAEGYSVSREKKESFPLTVTSAQKNPTAFYLCASISRAGHEQYFGPGTRLTVT.

This chain joins TRBV12-1 and TRBJ1-5; TRBD1 was called by the table and not checked on the DNA. TRBV12-1 is an annotated pseudogene. The CDR3 is made up of 15 amino acids. The CDR3 DNA reads TGTGCCAGCAGCCCCCCGGCAGGGGGCAATCAGCCCCAGCATTTT. Residues: CASSPPAGGNQPQHF.

This chain uses TRBV30 with TRBJ2-7, with D perhaps TRBD2 (6 bases). CDR1 is GTSNPN, CDR2 SVGIG, per germline (reference sequence). V lost 0 bases and J 6 bases, leaving 12 bases between the germline ends. The CDR3 runs to 13 residues. CDR3 bases: TGTGCCTGGAGTGTAGATGGGGGGTCCGAGCAGTACTTC. This encodes CAWSVDGGSEQYF.

The V gene is TRBV18, the J gene TRBJ2-2; D is possibly TRBD2 (5 bases). Germline assignment: CDR1 KGHSH and CDR2 LQKENI. The CDR3 extends over 17 amino acids. The germline V and J ends were trimmed by 3 bases and 0 bases, with 14 bases remaining between them. Written as DNA, the CDR3 is TGTGCCAGCTCACCCACCCTTGAAGCGGCGAACACCGGGGAGCTGTTTTTT. Its protein is CASSPTLEAANTGELFF. The complete variable domain, with remaining parts taken from reference TRBV18 and TRBJ2-2, reads NAGVMQNPRHLVRRRGQEARLRCSPMKGHSHVYWYRQLPEEGLKFMVYLQKENIIDESGMPKERFSAEFPKEGPSILRIQQVVRGDSAAYFCASSPTLEAANTGELFFGEGSRLTVL.

The chain links TRBV27 to TRBJ1-5; D may be TRBD1 (6 bases). V was shortened by 0 bases and J by 4 bases, with 16 bases between the two germline ends. Germline V gene data show CDR1 as MNHEY and CDR2 as SMNVEV (reference sequence). The CDR3 consists of 17 residues. CDR3 coding DNA: TGTGCCAGCAGTTTATCTGCAGGGGCCACTCTTAATCAGCCCCAGCATTTT. This gives the protein CASSLSAGATLNQPQHF.

The chain employs TRBV6-1 and TRBJ2-1; the D gene is possibly TRBD1 (6 bases). Trimming stripped 5 bases from V and 10 bases from J, with 15 bases between. The CDR3 is made up of 13 amino acids. Germline CDR1 MNHNS, CDR2 SASEGT. CDR3 protein: CASSFRGAAEQFF. In DNA form, the CDR3 reads TGTGCCAGCAGTTTCAGGGGCGCAGCGGAGCAGTTCTTC.

This clone has just a few counts. The chain combines TRBV3-1 (or the pseudogene TRBV3-2) with TRBJ1-2; the D gene is possibly TRBD1 (5 bases). The CDR3 has 14 amino acids. The V gene lost 7 bases and the J gene lost 3 bases, with 15 bases spanning the gap. Looked up from germline, CDR1 is LGHDT and CDR2 is YNNKEL (reference sequence). CDR3 residues: CASTPGGGDYGYTF. DNA for the CDR3: TGTGCCAGCACCCCCGGGGGAGGTGACTATGGCTACACCTTC.

A remark on this clone: A read error may produce the germline difference seen at one junction end. The chain recombines TRBV7-9 with TRBJ1-2; 8 bases fit TRBD1. This CDR3 spans 12 amino acids. Germline V CDR1 and CDR2: SEHNR, FQNEAQ (reference sequence). The CDR3 DNA reads TGTGCCAGCAGCTTAGGAGACAGGGGCCAACGCTTC. It translates to CASSLGDRGQRF.

The gene calls are TRBV7-9 and TRBJ1-1; D might be TRBD1 (6 bases). Germline values: CDR1 SEHNR, CDR2 FQNEAQ (reference sequence). CDR3 length: 15 amino acids. Deletions cut 5 bases from V and 0 bases from J, with 13 bases between. CDR3 sequence reads: CASSLPGTMNTEAFF. The CDR3 DNA is TGTGCCAGCAGCCTTCCCGGGACAATGAACACTGAAGCTTTCTTT.

The V and J genes are TRBV5-1 and TRBJ2-1, with no clear D. The CDR3 consists of 15 residues. The germline V and J ends were trimmed by 2 bases and 4 bases, with 13 bases remaining between them. Germline loops: CDR1 SGHRS, CDR2 YFSETQ. In DNA form, the CDR3 reads TGCGCCAGCAGCTTTTCCTCCACAAAATACAATGAGCAGTTCTTC. Translating gives CASSFSSTKYNEQFF. Full variable domain (remainder filled in from reference TRBV5-1 and TRBJ2-1): KAGVTQTPRYLIKTRGQQVTLSCSPISGHRSVSWYQQTPGQGLQFLFEYFSETQRNKGNFPGRFSGRQFSNSRSEMNVSTLELGDSALYLCASSFSSTKYNEQFFGPGTRLTVL.

The CDR3 sequence: CAWRAVGRSNQPQHF. The CDR3 region has the DNA TGTGCCTGGAGGGCTGTGGGCAGGTCCAATCAGCCCCAGCATTTT. The gene calls are TRBV30 and TRBJ1-5, with no clear D. This CDR3 has 15 residues. The germline V gene encodes CDR1 GTSNPN and CDR2 SVGIG (reference sequence). Trimming took 3 bases from V and 3 from J, leaving 15 bases between them.